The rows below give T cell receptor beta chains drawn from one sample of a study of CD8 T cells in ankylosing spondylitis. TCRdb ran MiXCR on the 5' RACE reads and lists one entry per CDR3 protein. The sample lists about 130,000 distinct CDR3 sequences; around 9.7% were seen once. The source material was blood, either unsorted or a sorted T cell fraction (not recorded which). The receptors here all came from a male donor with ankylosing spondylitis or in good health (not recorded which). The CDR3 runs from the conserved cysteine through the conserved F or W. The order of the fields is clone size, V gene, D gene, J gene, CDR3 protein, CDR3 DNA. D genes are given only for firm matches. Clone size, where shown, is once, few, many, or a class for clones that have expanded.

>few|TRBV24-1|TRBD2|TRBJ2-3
CATSMGRGLGVDTQYF
TGTGCCACCAGTATGGGGAGGGGACTAGGCGTAGATACGCAGTATTTT
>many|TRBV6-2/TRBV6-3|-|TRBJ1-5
CASSYLGGQPQHF
TGTGCCAGCAGTTACCTGGGGGGCCAGCCCCAGCATTTT
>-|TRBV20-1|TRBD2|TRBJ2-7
CSAGPAVAGYYEQYF
TGCAGTGCTGGTCCGGCGGTAGCGGGTTACTACGAGCAGTACTTC
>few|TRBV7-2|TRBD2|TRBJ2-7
CASSLTSGRGYEQYF
TGTGCCAGCAGCTTAACTAGCGGGAGAGGCTACGAGCAGTACTTC
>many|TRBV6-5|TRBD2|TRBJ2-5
CASSYGTSAQETQYF
TGTGCCAGCAGTTACGGGACTAGCGCACAAGAGACCCAGTACTTC
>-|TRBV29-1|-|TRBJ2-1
CSVEGAALDEQFF
TGCAGCGTTGAAGGGGCGGCACTTGATGAGCAGTTCTTC
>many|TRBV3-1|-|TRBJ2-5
CASSRETRQETQYF
TGTGCCAGCAGCCGCGAGACCCGCCAAGAGACCCAGTACTTC
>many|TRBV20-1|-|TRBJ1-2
CSARDSASGPSKRGGYTF
TGCAGTGCTAGAGATTCCGCCTCGGGCCCATCAAAGCGTGGTGGCTACACCTTC
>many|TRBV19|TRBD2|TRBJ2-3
CASSGRESTDTQYF
TGCGCCAGTAGCGGGCGAGAGAGCACAGATACGCAGTATTTT
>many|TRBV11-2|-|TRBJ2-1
CASSRLPAYNEQFF
TGTGCCAGCAGCCGCCTCCCTGCATACAATGAGCAGTTCTTC
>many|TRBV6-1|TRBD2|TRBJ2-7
CASTSGREGPYEQYF
TGTGCCAGCACCTCGGGGCGGGAGGGCCCCTACGAGCAGTACTTC
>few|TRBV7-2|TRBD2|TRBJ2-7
CASSPTKREGSYEQYF
TGTGCCAGCAGCCCAACAAAGCGGGAGGGCTCCTACGAGCAGTACTTC
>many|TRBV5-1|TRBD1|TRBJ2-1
CASSLGTLDRVF
TGCGCCAGCAGCTTGGGAACCCTTGACAGGGTCTTC
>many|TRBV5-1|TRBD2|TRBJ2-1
CASSTLSGRAGEQFF
TGCGCCAGCAGCACCCTTAGCGGGAGGGCAGGAGAGCAGTTCTTC
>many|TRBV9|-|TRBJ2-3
CASSVNPRDTQYF
TGTGCCAGCAGCGTGAACCCAAGGGATACGCAGTATTTT
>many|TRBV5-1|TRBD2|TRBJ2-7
CASSTSSGGTYEQYF
TGCGCCAGCAGCACCTCTAGCGGGGGGACCTACGAGCAGTACTTC
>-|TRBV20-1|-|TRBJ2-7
CSARGGGREQYF
TGCAGTGCGAGAGGAGGGGGCCGCGAGCAGTACTTC
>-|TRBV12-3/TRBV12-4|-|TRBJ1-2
CASSAGAGRVYGYTF
TGTGCCAGCAGTGCTGGTGCAGGAAGAGTTTATGGCTACACCTTC
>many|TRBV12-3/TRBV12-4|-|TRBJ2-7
CASSKPTTGNYEQYF
TGTGCCAGCAGCAAGCCGACTACCGGAAACTACGAGCAGTACTTC
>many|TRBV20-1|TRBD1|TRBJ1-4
CSADQGAGEKLFF
TGCAGTGCGGATCAGGGGGCTGGTGAAAAACTGTTTTTT
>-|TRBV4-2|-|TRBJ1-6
CASSQQPGHNNSPLHF
TGTGCCAGCAGCCAACAACCGGGACACAATAATTCACCCCTCCACTTT
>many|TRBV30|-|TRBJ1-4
CASQGLREKLFF
TGTGCCTCGCAGGGGTTACGCGAAAAACTGTTTTTT
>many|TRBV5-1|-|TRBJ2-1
CASRSLGTFEQFF
TGCGCCAGCAGATCCCTAGGGACCTTTGAGCAGTTCTTC
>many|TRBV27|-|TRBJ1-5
CASSLVGQGRFQPQHF
TGTGCCAGCAGTTTAGTAGGCCAGGGGAGATTCCAGCCCCAGCATTTT
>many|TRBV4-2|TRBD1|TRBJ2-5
CASSQGQGRETQYF
TGTGCCAGCAGCCAAGGACAGGGCAGGGAGACCCAGTACTTC
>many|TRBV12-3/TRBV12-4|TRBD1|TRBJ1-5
CASSGQGVQPQHF
TGTGCCAGCAGTGGACAGGGCGTCCAGCCCCAGCATTTT
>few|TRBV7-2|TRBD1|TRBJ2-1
CASRGQGRLHGNEQFF
TGTGCCAGCAGAGGACAGGGGAGGCTGCATGGCAATGAGCAGTTCTTC
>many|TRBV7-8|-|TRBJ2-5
CASSARTGWRETQYF
TGTGCCAGCAGCGCCCGTACAGGGTGGAGAGAGACCCAGTACTTC
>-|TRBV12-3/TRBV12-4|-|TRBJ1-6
CASSPQVSPLHF
TGTGCCAGCAGCCCACAGGTTTCACCCCTCCACTTT
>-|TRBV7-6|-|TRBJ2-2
CASSLPATTGELFF
TGTGCCAGCAGCTTACCGGCAACCACCGGGGAGCTGTTTTTC
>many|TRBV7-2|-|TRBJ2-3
CASSLIGAADTQYF
TGTGCCAGCAGCTTAATCGGTGCGGCAGATACGCAGTATTTT
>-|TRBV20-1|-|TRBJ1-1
CSARAPSQAAGLMNTEAFF
TGCAGTGCTAGAGCCCCCTCTCAAGCGGCGGGGCTCATGAACACTGAAGCTTTCTTT
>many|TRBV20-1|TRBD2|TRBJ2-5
CSARSGGDGLETQYF
TGCAGTGCTAGATCGGGAGGGGATGGTTTAGAGACCCAGTACTTC
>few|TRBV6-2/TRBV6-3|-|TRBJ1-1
CASSIDGFLNTEAFF
TGTGCCAGCAGTATCGACGGCTTTCTGAACACTGAAGCTTTCTTT
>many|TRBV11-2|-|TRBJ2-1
CASSLVSLVSEQFF
TGTGCCAGCAGCCTAGTATCCTTAGTTTCTGAGCAGTTCTTC
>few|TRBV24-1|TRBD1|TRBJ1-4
CATSETLDRGTGINEKLFF
TGTGCCACCAGTGAAACGTTGGACAGGGGGACCGGCATAAATGAAAAACTGTTTTTT
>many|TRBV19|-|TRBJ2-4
CAPTCLAKNIQYF
TGTGCCCCGACGTGCCTAGCCAAAAACATTCAGTACTTC
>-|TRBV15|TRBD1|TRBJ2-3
CATSARDRALDTDTQYF
TGTGCCACCAGCGCCCGGGACAGGGCCCTTGACACAGATACGCAGTATTTT
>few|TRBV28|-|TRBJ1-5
CASRPHTGIDQPQHF
TGTGCCAGCAGACCTCATACAGGAATCGATCAGCCCCAGCATTTT
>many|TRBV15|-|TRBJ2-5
CATSRDHYEETQYF
TGTGCCACCAGCAGAGACCATTACGAAGAGACCCAGTACTTC
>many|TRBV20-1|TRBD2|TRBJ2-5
CSARRTSGRRETQYF
TGCAGTGCTAGGAGGACTAGCGGGAGGAGGGAGACCCAGTACTTC
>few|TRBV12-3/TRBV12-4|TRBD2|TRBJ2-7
CASSLAGDAYEQYF
TGTGCCAGCAGCTTAGCGGGAGACGCTTACGAGCAGTACTTC
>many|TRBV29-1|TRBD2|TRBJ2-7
CSVKRTSGYEQYF
TGCAGCGTTAAAAGGACTAGCGGTTACGAGCAGTACTTC
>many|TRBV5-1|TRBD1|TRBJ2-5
CASSRTRQGGQETQYF
TGCGCCAGCAGCAGAACACGACAGGGCGGACAAGAGACCCAGTACTTC
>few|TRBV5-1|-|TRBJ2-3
CASSPGPNPRTEDTQYF
TGCGCCAGCAGCCCGGGTCCGAACCCCCGGACGGAAGATACGCAGTATTTT
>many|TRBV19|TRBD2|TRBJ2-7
CASSISPSGLSYEQYF
TGTGCCAGTAGTATAAGCCCTAGCGGCCTCTCCTACGAGCAGTACTTC
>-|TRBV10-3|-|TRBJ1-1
CATSAEGRDTEAFF
TGTGCCACTAGCGCTGAGGGAAGGGACACTGAAGCTTTCTTT
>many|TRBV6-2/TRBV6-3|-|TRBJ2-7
CASSYGGRPYEQYF
TGTGCCAGCAGTTACGGGGGGCGGCCCTACGAGCAGTACTTC
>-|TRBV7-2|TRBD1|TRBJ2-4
CASGPPGQGRSDIQYF
TGTGCCAGCGGACCTCCGGGACAGGGGAGGTCGGACATTCAGTACTTC